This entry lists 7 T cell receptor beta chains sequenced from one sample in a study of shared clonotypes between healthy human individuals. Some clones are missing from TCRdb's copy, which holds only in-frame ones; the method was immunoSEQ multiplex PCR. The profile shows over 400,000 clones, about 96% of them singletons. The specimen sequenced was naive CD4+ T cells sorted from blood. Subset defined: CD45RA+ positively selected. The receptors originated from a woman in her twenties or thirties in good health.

This CDR3 is CASSYSGQGRETQYF. CDR3 DNA sequence: TGTGCCAGCAGTTACTCCGGGCAGGGCAGGGAGACCCAGTACTTC. V usage is TRBV6-6 and J usage is TRBJ2-5; D is possibly TRBD1 (5 bases). Germline assignment: CDR1 MNHNY and CDR2 SVGAGI (reference sequence). The CDR3 spans 15 residues. V lost 0 bases to trimming and J lost 5 bases, with 13 bases between them.

The CDR3: CASSSRLAGAYNEQFF. For the CDR3, the DNA is TGTGCCAGCAGCAGCAGGCTAGCGGGTGCTTACAATGAGCAGTTCTTC. The rearrangement joins TRBV5-4 to TRBJ2-1; TRBD2 aligns across 8 bases. The germline gives CDR1 SGHNT, CDR2 YYREEE (reference sequence). The J segment lost 4 bases and the V segment lost 4 bases, leaving 10 bases of the junction unmatched. The CDR3 runs to 16 residues.

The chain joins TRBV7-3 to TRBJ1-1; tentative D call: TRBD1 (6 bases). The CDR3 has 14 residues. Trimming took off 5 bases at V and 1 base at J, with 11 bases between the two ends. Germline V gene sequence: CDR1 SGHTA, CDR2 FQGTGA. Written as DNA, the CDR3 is TGTGCCAGCAGCCAGGGACATGGGAACACTGAAGCTTTCTTT. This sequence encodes CASSQGHGNTEAFF.

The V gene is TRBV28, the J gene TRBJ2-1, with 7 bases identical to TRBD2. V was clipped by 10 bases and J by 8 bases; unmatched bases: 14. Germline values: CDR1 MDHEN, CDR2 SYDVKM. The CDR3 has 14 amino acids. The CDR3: CATFAGDGWDEQFF. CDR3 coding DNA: TGTGCCACCTTTGCGGGGGACGGGTGGGATGAGCAGTTCTTC.

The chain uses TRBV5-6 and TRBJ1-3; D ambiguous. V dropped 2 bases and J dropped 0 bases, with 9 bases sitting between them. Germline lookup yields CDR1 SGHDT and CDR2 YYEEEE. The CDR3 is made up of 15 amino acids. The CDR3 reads CASSFYAVSGNTIYF. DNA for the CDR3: TGTGCCAGCAGCTTTTATGCAGTCTCTGGAAACACCATATATTTT.

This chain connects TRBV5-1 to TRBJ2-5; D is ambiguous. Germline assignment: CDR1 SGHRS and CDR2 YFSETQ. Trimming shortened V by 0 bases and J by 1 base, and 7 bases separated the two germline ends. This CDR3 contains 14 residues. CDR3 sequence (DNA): TGCGCCAGCAGCTTGGTAGTCGGCCAAGAGACCCAGTACTTC. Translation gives CASSLVVGQETQYF.

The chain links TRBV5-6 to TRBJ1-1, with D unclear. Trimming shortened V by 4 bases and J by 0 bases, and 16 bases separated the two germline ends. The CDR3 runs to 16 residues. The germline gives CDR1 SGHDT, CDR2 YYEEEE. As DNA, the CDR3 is TGTGCCAGCAGCACCGCGGTCGGGTTTGTGAACACTGAAGCTTTCTTT. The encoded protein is CASSTAVGFVNTEAFF.